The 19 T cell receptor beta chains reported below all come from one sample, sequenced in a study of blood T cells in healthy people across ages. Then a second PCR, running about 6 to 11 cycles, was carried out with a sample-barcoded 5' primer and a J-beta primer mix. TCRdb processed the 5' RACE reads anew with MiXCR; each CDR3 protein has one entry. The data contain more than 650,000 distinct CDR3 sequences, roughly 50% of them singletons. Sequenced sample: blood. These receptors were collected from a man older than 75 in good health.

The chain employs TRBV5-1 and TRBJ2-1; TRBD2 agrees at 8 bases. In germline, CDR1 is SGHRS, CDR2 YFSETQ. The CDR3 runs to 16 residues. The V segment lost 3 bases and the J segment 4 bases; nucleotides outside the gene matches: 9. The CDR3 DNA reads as TGCGCCAGCAGCTCCACCGGACTAGCATCATACAATGAGCAGTTCTTC. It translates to CASSSTGLASYNEQFF.

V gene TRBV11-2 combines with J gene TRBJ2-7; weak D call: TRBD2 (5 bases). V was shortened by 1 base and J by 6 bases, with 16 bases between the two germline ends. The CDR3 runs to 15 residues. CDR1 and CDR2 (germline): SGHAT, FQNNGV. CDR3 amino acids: CASSLAPSAAGEQYF. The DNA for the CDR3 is TGTGCCAGCAGCTTAGCCCCGTCCGCGGCGGGCGAGCAGTACTTC. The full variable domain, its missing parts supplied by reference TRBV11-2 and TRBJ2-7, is EAGVAQSPRYKIIEKRQSVAFWCNPISGHATLYWYQQILGQGPKLLIQFQNNGVVDDSQLPKDRFSAERLKGVDSTLKIQPAKLEDSAVYLCASSLAPSAAGEQYFGPGTRLTVT.

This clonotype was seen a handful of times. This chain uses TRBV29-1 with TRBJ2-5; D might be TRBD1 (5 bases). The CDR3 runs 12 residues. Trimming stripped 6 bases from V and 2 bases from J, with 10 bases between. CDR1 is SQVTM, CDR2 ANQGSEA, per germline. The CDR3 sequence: CSVAKGQETQYF. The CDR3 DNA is TGCAGCGTCGCAAAGGGGCAAGAGACCCAGTACTTC. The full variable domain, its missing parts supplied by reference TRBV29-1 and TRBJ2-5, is SAVISQKPSRDICQRGTSLTIQCQVDSQVTMMFWYRQQPGQSLTLIATANQGSEATYESGFVIDKFPISRPNLTFSTLTVSNMSPEDSSIYLCSVAKGQETQYFGPGTRLLVL.

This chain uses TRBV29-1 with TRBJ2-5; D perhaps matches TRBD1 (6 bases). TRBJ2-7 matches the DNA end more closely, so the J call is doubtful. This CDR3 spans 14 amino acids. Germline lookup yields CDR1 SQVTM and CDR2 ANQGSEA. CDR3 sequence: CSVQMGADRCEQYF. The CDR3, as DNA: TGCAGCGTCCAGATGGGGGCTGATCGCTGCGAGCAGTACTTC.

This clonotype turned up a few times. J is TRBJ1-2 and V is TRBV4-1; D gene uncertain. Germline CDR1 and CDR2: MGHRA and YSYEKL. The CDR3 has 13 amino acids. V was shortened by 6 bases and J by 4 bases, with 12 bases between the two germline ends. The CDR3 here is CASRPTDTYGYTF. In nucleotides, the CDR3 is TGCGCCAGCAGGCCAACAGATACCTATGGCTACACCTTC.

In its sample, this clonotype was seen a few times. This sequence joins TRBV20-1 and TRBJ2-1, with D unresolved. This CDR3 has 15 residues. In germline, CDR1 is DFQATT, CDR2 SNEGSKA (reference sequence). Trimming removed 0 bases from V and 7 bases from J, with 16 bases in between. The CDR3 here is CSARDRRLQKNEQFF. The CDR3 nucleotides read TGCAGTGCTAGAGATCGCCGACTTCAGAAAAATGAGCAGTTCTTC.

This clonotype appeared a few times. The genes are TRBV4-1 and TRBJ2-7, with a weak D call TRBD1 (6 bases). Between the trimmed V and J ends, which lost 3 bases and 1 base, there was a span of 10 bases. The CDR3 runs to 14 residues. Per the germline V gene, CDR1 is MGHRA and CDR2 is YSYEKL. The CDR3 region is CASSHRTESYEQYF. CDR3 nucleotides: TGCGCCAGCAGCCATCGGACAGAATCCTACGAGCAGTACTTC.

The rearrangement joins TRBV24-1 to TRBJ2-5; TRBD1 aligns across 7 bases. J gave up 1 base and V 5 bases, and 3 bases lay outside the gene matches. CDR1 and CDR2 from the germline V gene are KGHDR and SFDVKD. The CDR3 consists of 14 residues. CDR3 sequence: CATSGRQGQETQYF. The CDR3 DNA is TGTGCCACCAGTGGAAGACAGGGCCAAGAGACCCAGTACTTC.

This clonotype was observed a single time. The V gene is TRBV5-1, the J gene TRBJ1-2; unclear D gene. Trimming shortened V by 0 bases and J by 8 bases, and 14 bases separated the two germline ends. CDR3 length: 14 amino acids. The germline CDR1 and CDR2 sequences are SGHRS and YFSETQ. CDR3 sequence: CASSLGQPAGGYTF. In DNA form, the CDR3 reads TGCGCCAGCAGCTTGGGGCAGCCTGCGGGGGGCTACACCTTC.

CDR3 coding DNA: TGCGCCAGCAGCTTGGAGCTATTATACGAGCAGTACTTC. It encodes CASSLELLYEQYF. This chain joins TRBV5-1 and TRBJ2-7; D is unresolved. With 0 bases removed from V and 4 bases from J, the gap between germline ends came to 8 bases. CDR1 and CDR2 (germline): SGHRS, YFSETQ. The CDR3 sequence is 13 residues long.

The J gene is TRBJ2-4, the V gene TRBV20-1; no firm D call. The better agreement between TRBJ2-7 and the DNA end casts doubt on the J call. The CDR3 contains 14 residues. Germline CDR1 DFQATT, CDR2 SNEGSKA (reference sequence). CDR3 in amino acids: CSARDLGRSYEQYF. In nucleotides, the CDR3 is TGCAGTGCTAGAGATTTGGGCAGATCCTACGAGCAGTACTTC.

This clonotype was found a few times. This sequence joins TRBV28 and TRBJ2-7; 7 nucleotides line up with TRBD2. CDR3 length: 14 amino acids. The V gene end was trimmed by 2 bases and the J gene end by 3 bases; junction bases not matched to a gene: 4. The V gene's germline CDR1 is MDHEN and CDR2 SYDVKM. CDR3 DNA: TGTGCCAGCAGTTTAGTGGCTAGCGGCTACGAGCAGTACTTC. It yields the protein CASSLVASGYEQYF. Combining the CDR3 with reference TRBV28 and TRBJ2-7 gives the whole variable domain DVKVTQSSRYLVKRTGEKVFLECVQDMDHENMFWYRQDPGLGLRLIYFSYDVKMKEKGDIPEGYSVSREKKERFSLILESASTNQTSMYLCASSLVASGYEQYFGPGTRLTVT.

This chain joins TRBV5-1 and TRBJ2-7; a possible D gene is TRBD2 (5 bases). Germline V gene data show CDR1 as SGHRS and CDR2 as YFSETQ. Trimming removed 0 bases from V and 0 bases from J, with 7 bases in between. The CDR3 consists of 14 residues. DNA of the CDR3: TGCGCCAGCAGCTTGGAAAGCGGCTCCTACGAGCAGTACTTC. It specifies CASSLESGSYEQYF.

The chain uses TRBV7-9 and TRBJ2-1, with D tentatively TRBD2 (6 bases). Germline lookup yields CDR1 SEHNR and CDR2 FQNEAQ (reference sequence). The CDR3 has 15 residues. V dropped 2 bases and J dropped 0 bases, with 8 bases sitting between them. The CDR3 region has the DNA TGTGCCAGCAGCTTACTGACTAGCTCCTACAATGAGCAGTTCTTC. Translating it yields CASSLLTSSYNEQFF.

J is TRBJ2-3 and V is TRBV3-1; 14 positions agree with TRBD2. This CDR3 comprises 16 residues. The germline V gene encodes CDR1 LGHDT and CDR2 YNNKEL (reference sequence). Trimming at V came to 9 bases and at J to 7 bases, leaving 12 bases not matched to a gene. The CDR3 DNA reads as TGTGCCAGTCGAGGGACTAGCGGGAGCCGCCCCTATACGCAGTATTTT. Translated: CASRGTSGSRPYTQYF.

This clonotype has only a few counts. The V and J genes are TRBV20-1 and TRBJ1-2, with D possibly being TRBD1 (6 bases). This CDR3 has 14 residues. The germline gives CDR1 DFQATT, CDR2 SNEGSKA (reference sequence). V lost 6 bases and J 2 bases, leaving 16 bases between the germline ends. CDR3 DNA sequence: TGCAGTGCCTCCCCCCGGACAGCGAACTATGGCTACACCTTC. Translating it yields CSASPRTANYGYTF.

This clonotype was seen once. The DNA for the CDR3 is TGCAGTGCTAGAGATCCGGCGGGACAGTTCAGATACGCGTATTTT. This sequence encodes CSARDPAGQFRYAYF. The rearrangement uses TRBV20-1 and TRBJ2-3; maybe TRBD1 (7 bases). V was shortened by 0 bases and J by 14 bases, with 24 bases between the two germline ends. CDR3 size: 15 residues. In germline, CDR1 is DFQATT, CDR2 SNEGSKA (reference sequence).

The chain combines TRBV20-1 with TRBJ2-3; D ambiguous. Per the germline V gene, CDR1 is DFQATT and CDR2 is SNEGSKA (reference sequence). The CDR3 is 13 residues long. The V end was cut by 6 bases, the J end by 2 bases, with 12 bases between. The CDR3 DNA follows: TGCAGTGCCAGTGAGGACCCCACAGATACGCAGTATTTT. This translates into CSASEDPTDTQYF.

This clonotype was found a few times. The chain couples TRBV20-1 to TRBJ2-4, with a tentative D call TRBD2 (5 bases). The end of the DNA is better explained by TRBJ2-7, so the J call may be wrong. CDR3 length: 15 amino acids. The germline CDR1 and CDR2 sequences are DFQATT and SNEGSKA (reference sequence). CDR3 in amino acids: CSASLTGFGSYEQYF. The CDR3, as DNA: TGCAGTGCTAGCTTGACGGGGTTCGGCTCCTACGAGCAGTACTTC.